This T cell receptor beta chain was sequenced in a study of T cells in Graves' hyperthyroidism and ophthalmopathy (dated by TCRdb to between 2019 and 2020). A note on the overall study: Peripheral blood samples were taken at the time of initial diagnosis, prior to any treatment. A discovery cohort of about a hundred patients, approximately 44 with Graves' ophthalmopathy and approximately 55 with stable Graves' hyperthyroidism, was used to find distinguishing TCR V-J signatures. An independent validation cohort of around 20 hyperthyroidism patients and more than 15 patients who later progressed to ophthalmopathy tested prospective prediction of ophthalmopathy. The roughly 100 discovery patients were randomly divided into training and test sets at a 7:3 ratio. The study also compared thyroid tissue and blood T-cell repertoires from five or six Graves' hyperthyroidism patients. After blood sampling, hyperthyroidism patients were treated with methimazole at a starting dose of 30 mg daily, and ophthalmopathy patients were treated with high-dose intravenous methylprednisolone. According to the paper, TCR Vbeta CDR3 sequencing was carried out on approximately 140 peripheral blood samples, which came from some 41 ophthalmopathy, around 75 hyperthyroidism and 17 progressor patients.

At least ten counts were recorded for this clonotype. The specificity of this receptor is unknown. Per-nucleotide qualities are absent, and no much larger clonotype sits a single base away. Moderately to severely active disease, a Clinical Activity Score of at least 3, a NOSPECS grade of at least 4, and a duration under 3 months were present in ophthalmopathy patients. Patients with uncontrolled infections, other autoimmune diseases, pregnancy or lactation were excluded. Clinical symptoms, serum thyroxine and TRAb, thyroid ultrasound, and orbital computed tomography formed the basis for the diagnoses. PBMCs were isolated from roughly 10 ml of fresh peripheral blood by Ficoll-Paque density gradient centrifugation. Total RNA was extracted with Trizol reagent, and quality was checked on an Agilent 2100 Bioanalyzer. As encoded in the germline V gene, CDR1 is WSHSY while CDR2 is SAAADI. Including the terminal cysteine and phenylalanine, the CDR3 comprises 16 residues. The kept DNA is CDR3 alone, 48 bases in frame from the first base. V was cut back by 3 bases and J by 6 bases, leaving a gap of 21 bases between them.

The full study reports these points: In validation, the model predicted progression to ophthalmopathy a median of around six months before onset, with roughly 70% sensitivity and around 76% specificity. A model built on a 13 V-J signature distinguished ophthalmopathy from stable hyperthyroidism, reaching about 88% sensitivity and about 81% specificity in cross-validation and 80%/75% in testing. Most expanded thyroid clonotypes (frequency above 0.001) were also found in blood, which suggests that blood repertoires may mirror thyroid immune responses. No statistical method was used to fix the sample size in advance, and group allocation was not hidden from the investigators.

The TCR beta CDR3 regions were amplified from the RNA transcripts. For the first round of RT-PCR on the TCR CDR3, the HTBI primer set was used together with the Qiagen OneStep RT-PCR kit. The libraries were constructed in a second round of multiplex PCR and then size-selected and purified. Paired-end sequencing of the libraries was performed with 100 bp reads on an Illumina HiSeq2000. As for the original processing: Raw data were processed with SOAPnuke, discarding reads with adapters, uncalled bases, mean Phred below 15, or no exact constant-primer or identifier match. High-quality paired reads were merged using COPE v1.2.5, and each unique nucleotide sequence was defined as a clonotype. Clonotypes were aligned to IMGT TRBV, TRBD and TRBJ reference segments using MiTCR v1.1. The analysis included only V-J combinations with a frequency above 0.0001, which together covered roughly 99% of the repertoires. The TCS score was defined as the ratio of F50 (clonal expansion) to E x V (chaos), calculated using BLOSUM62-based TCRdist between CDR3 peptides within each V-J. Welch's t-statistics and random forest reduced fewer than 550 V-J features to about 13, which were used in a naive Bayes classifier (R e1071). TCRdb itself trimmed the public reads at Q25 with fastp, ran MiXCR and retained productive beta chains. Identical CDR3 proteins give one entry, which carries the most common genes and DNA. V and J calls and clone size were set by TCRdb, not the authors. The sample data list some 550,000 distinct CDR3 sequences, and about a sixth of these were observed just once. Roughly 3.3% of the sample goes to the ten largest clones.

The receptor comes from a woman in her thirties or forties with Graves' ophthalmopathy. The chain uses TRBV10-2 and TRBJ2-7; the D call is tentative, TRBD1 or TRBD2, as each matches 7 bases. Sequenced sample: blood. The CDR3 in this case is CASSESRGGRRSEQYF. The nucleotides are TGCGCCAGCAGTGAATCCAGGGGGGGGCGCAGGAGCGAGCAGTACTTC.